A single sample gave rise to the 13 T cell receptor beta chains below, sequenced in a study of shared clonotypes between healthy human individuals. The assay was immunoSEQ multiplex PCR, and TCRdb's table has in-frame clones only and misses some. The sample consists of over a million clones, under 80% of them appearing once. Sequencing input: memory CD4+ T cells sorted from blood. The subset: CD45RA-negative fraction. These receptors came from a man between 18 and 35 years old in good health.

The chain links TRBV5-1 to TRBJ2-1; TRBD2 agrees at 13 bases. The germline CDR1 and CDR2 sequences are SGHRS and YFSETQ. The CDR3 is made up of 18 amino acids. V was clipped by 2 bases and J by 1 base; unmatched bases: 6. The CDR3 reads CASSFPGTSGESYNEQFF. CDR3 DNA: TGCGCCAGCAGCTTCCCCGGGACTAGCGGGGAGTCCTACAATGAGCAGTTCTTC.

The rearrangement links TRBV5-6 to TRBJ2-7; TRBD2 is a possible D gene (6 bases). Between the trimmed V and J ends, which lost 0 bases and 2 bases, there was a span of 12 bases. The V gene's germline CDR1 is SGHDT and CDR2 YYEEEE. The CDR3 covers 15 residues. CDR3 in amino acids: CASSLGRVLTYEQYF. The CDR3 DNA reads TGTGCCAGCAGCTTGGGGAGGGTTCTGACCTACGAGCAGTACTTC.

This clone was observed a single time. The chain is built from TRBV30 and TRBJ1-2; maybe TRBD1 (5 bases). The germline CDR1 and CDR2 sequences are GTSNPN and SVGIG (reference sequence). Trimming removed 3 bases from V and 0 bases from J, with 11 bases in between. The CDR3 runs 14 residues. CDR3 sequence reads: CAWSEGVTNYGYTF. The CDR3 bases are TGTGCCTGGAGCGAAGGGGTCACTAACTATGGCTACACCTTC.

This chain joins TRBV7-2 and TRBJ2-4; D gene unclear. Germline CDR1 is SGHTA and CDR2 is FQGNSA. The CDR3 spans 16 residues. Trimming removed 1 base at V and 6 bases at J, with 16 bases between. CDR3 in DNA: TGTGCCAGCAGCTTAGAGGCCGGGCTATCGGCAAACATTCAGTACTTC. Translating gives CASSLEAGLSANIQYF.

V usage is TRBV5-8 and J usage is TRBJ2-3; D remains ambiguous. Trimming stripped 1 base from V and 0 bases from J, with 9 bases between. This CDR3 region has 15 residues. Germline CDR1 reads SGHTS; CDR2 reads YDEGEE. The CDR3 region is CASSLSLSSTDTQYF. The CDR3 nucleotides read TGTGCCAGCAGCTTGAGTCTTTCTAGCACAGATACGCAGTATTTT.

The chain is built from TRBV4-2 and TRBJ1-4; D gene unclear. The germline V and J ends were trimmed by 1 base and 7 bases, with 13 bases remaining between them. Germline V gene lookup returns CDR1 LGHNA and CDR2 YNFKEQ. The CDR3 covers 15 residues. The CDR3 region is CASSQAFDVGEKLFF. CDR3 nucleotides: TGTGCCAGCAGCCAAGCTTTTGACGTGGGTGAAAAACTGTTTTTT.

This chain connects TRBV4-1 to TRBJ2-1; 11 nucleotides line up with TRBD2. CDR1 is MGHRA, CDR2 YSYEKL, per germline. This CDR3 comprises 16 residues. The V and J ends lost 4 bases and 6 bases, in that order; junction bases with no gene match: 8. CDR3 DNA: TGCGCCAGCAGCCTTCTCGGGACTAGCGGCATCAATGAGCAGTTCTTC. Translation: CASSLLGTSGINEQFF.

Remarks on this clone: Possible read error: a much larger clone is one base away. The V gene is TRBV11-2, the J gene TRBJ2-3; a weak D match, TRBD2 (6 bases). The germline V and J ends were trimmed by 5 bases and 0 bases, with 9 bases remaining between them. The CDR3 spans 14 residues. Germline values: CDR1 SGHAT, CDR2 FQNNGV. The CDR3 nucleotides read TGTGCCAGCAGCCCTGGGACTAGCACAGATACGCAGTATTTT. It specifies CASSPGTSTDTQYF.

Note on this clone: A much larger clonotype is one base distant, so this may be a read error. The chain couples TRBV25-1 to TRBJ1-1; D gene uncertain. In germline, CDR1 is MGHDK, CDR2 SYGVNS. The CDR3 extends over 13 amino acids. With 4 bases removed from V and 0 bases from J, the gap between germline ends came to 6 bases. For the CDR3, the DNA is TGTGCCAGCAGTGTCCAGGTGAACACTGAAGCTTTCTTT. This codes for CASSVQVNTEAFF.

CDR3 amino acids: CASSPHRGAFREQYF. CDR3 in DNA: TGTGCCAGCAGCCCCCACCGGGGGGCTTTTCGGGAGCAGTACTTC. The J gene is TRBJ2-7, the V gene TRBV21-1; TRBD2 was called by the table and not checked on the DNA. TRBV21-1 is classified as a pseudogene. The CDR3 spans 15 residues.

The chain employs TRBV27 and TRBJ2-5, with TRBD2 matching over 11 bases. J was trimmed by 5 bases and V by 3 bases; bases with no gene match: 17. CDR3 length: 19 residues. In germline, CDR1 is MNHEY, CDR2 SMNVEV (reference sequence). CDR3 DNA: TGTGCCAGCAGTTTGCGGATCGGTATAGCGGGGGGGCCCGGGGAGACCCAGTACTTC. Protein: CASSLRIGIAGGPGETQYF.

Regarding this clone: At one of its ends the junction is not consistent with the germline gene, which may arise from a read error. The rearrangement links TRBV9 to TRBJ2-7; 7 nucleotides align to TRBD2. The CDR3 runs 14 residues. Germline V CDR1 and CDR2: SGDLS, YYNGEE. The CDR3 spells CASSDRLAAREQYF. CDR3 nucleotides: TGTGCCAGCAGCGATAGACTAGCTGCTCGCGAGCAGTACTTT.

The rearrangement joins TRBV7-9 to TRBJ2-1; D remains ambiguous. The CDR3 covers 12 residues. Germline V gene lookup returns CDR1 SEHNR and CDR2 FQNEAQ (reference sequence). Trimming removed 5 bases from V and 8 bases from J, with 10 bases in between. The CDR3 DNA is TGTGCCAGCAGCCGCGAGGTTTATGAGCAGTTCTTC. Amino acid sequence: CASSREVYEQFF.